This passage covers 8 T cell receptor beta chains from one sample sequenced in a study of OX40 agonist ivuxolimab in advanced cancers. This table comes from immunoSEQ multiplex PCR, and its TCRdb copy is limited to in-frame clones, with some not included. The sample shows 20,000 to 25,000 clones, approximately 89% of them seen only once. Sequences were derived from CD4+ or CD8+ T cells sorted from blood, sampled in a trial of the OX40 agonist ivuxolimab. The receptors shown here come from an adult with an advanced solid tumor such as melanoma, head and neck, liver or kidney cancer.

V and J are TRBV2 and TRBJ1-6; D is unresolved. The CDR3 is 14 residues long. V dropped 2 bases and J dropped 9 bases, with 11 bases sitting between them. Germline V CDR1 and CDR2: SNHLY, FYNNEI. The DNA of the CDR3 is TGTGCCAGCAGTGAACTGGGAGGGCGTTCACCCCTCCACTTT. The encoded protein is CASSELGGRSPLHF.

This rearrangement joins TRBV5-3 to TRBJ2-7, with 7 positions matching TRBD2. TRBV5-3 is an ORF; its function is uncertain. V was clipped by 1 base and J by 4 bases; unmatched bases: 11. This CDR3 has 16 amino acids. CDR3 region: CARSLLGGRFGYEQYF. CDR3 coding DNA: TGTGCCAGAAGCTTGTTAGGCGGGAGATTTGGGTACGAGCAGTACTTC.

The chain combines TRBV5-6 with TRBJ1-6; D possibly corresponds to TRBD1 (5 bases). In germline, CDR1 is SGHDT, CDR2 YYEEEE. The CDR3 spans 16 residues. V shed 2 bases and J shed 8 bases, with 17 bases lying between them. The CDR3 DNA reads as TGTGCCAGCAGCTTCGGGGCATCCGGGTTTTATTCACCCCTCCACTTT. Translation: CASSFGASGFYSPLHF.

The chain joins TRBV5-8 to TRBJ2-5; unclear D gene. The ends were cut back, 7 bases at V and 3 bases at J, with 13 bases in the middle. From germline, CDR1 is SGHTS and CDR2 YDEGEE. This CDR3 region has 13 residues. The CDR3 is CASDPRGKETQYF. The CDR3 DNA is TGTGCCAGCGACCCTAGAGGCAAAGAGACCCAGTACTTC.

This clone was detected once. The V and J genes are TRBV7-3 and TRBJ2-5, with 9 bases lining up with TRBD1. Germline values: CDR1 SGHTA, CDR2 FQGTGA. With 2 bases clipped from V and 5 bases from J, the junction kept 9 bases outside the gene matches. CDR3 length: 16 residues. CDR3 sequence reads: CASSLAFEDRGETQYF. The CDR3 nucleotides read TGTGCCAGCAGCTTAGCTTTTGAAGACAGGGGGGAGACCCAGTACTTC.

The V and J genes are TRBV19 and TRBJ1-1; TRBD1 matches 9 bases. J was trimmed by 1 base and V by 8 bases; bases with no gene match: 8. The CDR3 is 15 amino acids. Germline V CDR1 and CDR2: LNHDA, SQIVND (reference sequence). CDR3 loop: CASLDPGQGNTEAFF. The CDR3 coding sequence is TGTGCCAGTCTCGATCCGGGACAGGGGAACACTGAAGCTTTCTTT.

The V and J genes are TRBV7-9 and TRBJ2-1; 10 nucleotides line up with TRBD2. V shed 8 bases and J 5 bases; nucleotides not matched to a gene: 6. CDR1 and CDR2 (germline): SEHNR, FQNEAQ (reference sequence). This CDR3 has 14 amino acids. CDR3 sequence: CASVIAGGHNEQFF. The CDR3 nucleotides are TGTGCCAGCGTCATAGCGGGGGGCCACAATGAGCAGTTCTTC.

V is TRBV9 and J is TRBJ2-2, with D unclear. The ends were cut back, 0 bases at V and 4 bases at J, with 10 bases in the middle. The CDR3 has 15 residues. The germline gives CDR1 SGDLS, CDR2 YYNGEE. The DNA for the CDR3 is TGTGCCAGCAGCGTAGGGTTTTCGGGCACCGGGGAGCTGTTTTTT. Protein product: CASSVGFSGTGELFF.